This is a list of T cell receptor beta chains from one sample in a study of beta chain features in type 1 diabetes. Sequencing used immunoSEQ multiplex PCR; TCRdb keeps in-frame clones, though not all of them. The table has 350,000 to 400,000 clones, over 12% seen once; the top ten hold roughly 0.019%. Source material: naive CD4+ T cells from blood. The receptors shown here come from a woman under 30 in good health. Each CDR3 is given with its conserved first and last residue. A D gene is named only where the DNA matches it firmly. Clone size is given for some rows only: seen once, a few or many times, or a class if the clone is expanded.

>14|TRBV5-1|few|TRBJ1-5|NA
CASSLDGRDQPQHF
TGCGCCAGCAGCTTGGATGGCAGGGATCAGCCCCAGCATTTT
>15|TRBV6-5|once|TRBJ2-7|TRBD1
CASRERDRALGEQYF
TGTGCCAGCAGGGAAAGGGACAGGGCTTTGGGCGAGCAGTACTTC
>14|TRBV28|NA|TRBJ2-5|TRBD2
CAGGAGGPRETQYF
TGTGCCGGGGGGGCGGGAGGTCCCCGAGAGACCCAGTACTTC
>11|TRBV7-8|NA|TRBJ1-1|NA
CASSLVVEAFF
TGTGCCAGCAGCTTAGTAGTTGAGGCTTTCTTT
>15|TRBV15|NA|TRBJ2-1|TRBD2
CATSGPSGNYNEQFF
TGTGCCACCAGCGGACCTAGCGGGAACTACAATGAGCAGTTCTTC
>14|TRBV6-4|few|TRBJ2-1|NA
CASSEGLSYNEQFF
TGTGCCAGCAGTGAAGGACTTTCATACAATGAGCAGTTCTTC
>14|TRBV6-5|NA|TRBJ2-5|NA
CASSPGLMQETQYF
TGTGCCAGCAGCCCCGGACTAATGCAAGAGACCCAGTACTTC
>13|TRBV5-6|NA|TRBJ1-1|NA
CASSRGVDTEAFF
TGTGCCAGCAGCAGGGGCGTAGACACTGAAGCTTTCTTT
>15|TRBV28|NA|TRBJ2-7|TRBD2
CASSLRTSGSYEQYF
TGTGCCAGCAGTCTGAGGACTAGCGGCTCCTACGAGCAGTACTTC
>15|TRBV21-1|NA|TRBJ1-1|NA
CASSIGDRLNTEAFF
TGTGCCAGCAGCATAGGGGACAGGTTGAACACTGAAGCTTTCTTT
>14|TRBV7-9|few|TRBJ2-7|TRBD2
CASRPSGKLYEQYF
TGTGCCAGCAGACCGAGCGGGAAACTCTACGAGCAGTACTTC
>15|TRBV6-5|NA|TRBJ2-3|TRBD2
CASSNSGSSTDTQYF
TGTGCCAGCAGTAATAGCGGGTCTAGCACAGATACGCAGTATTTT
>15|TRBV7-2|NA|TRBJ2-1|TRBD2
CASSLRVAGYNEQFF
TGTGCCAGCAGCTTGAGAGTAGCGGGGTACAATGAGCAGTTCTTC
>15|TRBV5-1|NA|TRBJ2-7|TRBD2
CASSLVPAGAYEQYF
TGCGCCAGCAGCTTGGTGCCGGCGGGGGCCTACGAGCAGTACTTC
>15|TRBV5-6|NA|TRBJ2-7|TRBD1
CASSSGWGQSYEQYF
TGTGCCAGCAGCTCAGGCTGGGGACAGAGCTACGAGCAGTACTTC
>16|TRBV30|NA|TRBJ1-4|TRBD1
CAWSFGQAATNEKLFF
TGTGCCTGGAGTTTCGGACAGGCTGCAACTAATGAAAAACTGTTTTTT
>16|TRBV19|NA|TRBJ1-5|NA
CASSIQAAPNNQPQHF
TGTGCCAGTAGTATCCAGGCCGCTCCTAACAATCAGCCCCAGCATTTT
>13|TRBV6-4|NA|TRBJ2-3|NA
CASSYTAGDTQYF
TGTGCCAGCAGTTATACAGCTGGAGATACGCAGTATTTT
>11|TRBV29-1|few|TRBJ1-2|NA
CSAGDNYGYTF
TGCAGCGCCGGTGATAACTATGGCTACACCTTC
>16|TRBV7-3|NA|TRBJ1-1|TRBD1
CASSSTPTGGLTEAFF
TGTGCCAGCAGTTCAACCCCGACAGGGGGCCTCACTGAAGCTTTCTTT
>13|TRBV7-9|NA|TRBJ2-1|NA
CASSLEPTGSLFF
TGTGCCAGCAGCTTAGAACCCACCGGTTCATTGTTCTTC
>13|TRBV10-3|few|TRBJ2-1|TRBD2
CATTSGIDNEQFF
TGTGCCACGACTAGCGGGATCGACAATGAGCAGTTCTTC
>18|TRBV7-2|few|TRBJ1-2|NA
CASSLAAGTGWWSYGYTF
TGTGCCAGCAGCTTAGCGGCAGGAACAGGGTGGTGGAGCTATGGCTACACCTTC
>14|TRBV7-2|few|TRBJ2-3|TRBD1
CASRRTGLTDTQYF
TGTGCCAGCAGGCGGACAGGACTCACAGATACGCAGTATTTT
>13|TRBV5-1|NA|TRBJ2-5|NA
CASSSQGEETQYF
TGCGCCAGCAGCTCTCAGGGTGAAGAGACCCAGTACTTC
>13|TRBV29-1|few|TRBJ1-4|NA
CSVGGQLGEKLFF
TGCAGCGTTGGCGGGCAGCTGGGAGAAAAACTGTTTTTT
>15|TRBV2|few|TRBJ2-4|NA
CASSEASVSKNIQYF
TGTGCCAGCAGTGAGGCTAGCGTCTCCAAAAACATTCAGTACTTC
>11|TRBV2|few|TRBJ2-7|NA
CASSELGRQYF
TGTGCCAGCAGTGAGTTGGGGAGGCAGTACTTC
>14|TRBV30|NA|TRBJ2-4|NA
CAWSPGNYKNIQYF
TGTGCCTGGAGTCCGGGGAACTACAAAAACATTCAGTACTTC
>11|TRBV30|NA|TRBJ1-2|NA
CAWSVQYGYTF
TGTGCCTGGAGTGTACAGTATGGCTACACCTTC
>16|TRBV25-1|NA|TRBJ2-2|TRBD2
CASSYYWGGDTGELFF
TGTGCCAGCAGTTACTACTGGGGGGGGGACACCGGGGAGCTGTTTTTT
>13|TRBV7-2|NA|TRBJ1-2|TRBD1
CASSLQGHYGYTF
TGTGCCAGCAGCCTACAGGGGCACTATGGCTACACCTTC
>12|TRBV19|NA|TRBJ2-7|NA
CASSIAGYEQYF
TGTGCCAGTAGTATAGCAGGTTACGAGCAGTACTTC
>11|TRBV28|few|TRBJ2-7|NA
CASSGAGRQYF
TGTGCCAGCAGTGGGGCGGGGAGGCAGTACTTC
>12|TRBV19|NA|TRBJ2-2|NA
CASSMRAGELFF
TGTGCCAGTAGTATGAGGGCCGGGGAGCTGTTTTTT
>14|TRBV7-9|NA|TRBJ1-1|NA
CASSLALAGDEAFF
TGTGCCAGCAGCTTAGCGCTGGCAGGGGATGAAGCTTTCTTT
>15|TRBV7-2|NA|TRBJ2-7|TRBD2
CASSLSSGSSYEQYF
TGTGCCAGCAGCTTATCCAGCGGGAGCTCCTACGAGCAGTACTTC
>15|TRBV7-9|NA|TRBJ1-2|TRBD1
CASSSSGQGAGGYTF
TGTGCCAGCAGCTCGTCGGGACAGGGGGCGGGAGGCTACACCTTC
>16|TRBV7-2|NA|TRBJ2-5|TRBD2
CASSLARTSGKETQYF
TGTGCCAGCAGCTTAGCTAGGACTAGCGGGAAAGAGACCCAGTACTTC
>14|TRBV6-1|few|TRBJ2-7|TRBD2
CASRRLAASYEQYF
TGTGCCAGCAGGAGACTAGCGGCCTCCTACGAGCAGTACTTC
>15|TRBV14|few|TRBJ2-7|TRBD2
CASSPVIAGVREQYF
TGTGCCAGCAGCCCCGTTATAGCGGGAGTTCGTGAGCAGTACTTC
>12|TRBV11-1|NA|TRBJ2-1|NA
CASSSGEGEQFF
TGTGCCAGCAGCTCGGGAGAGGGTGAGCAGTTCTTC
>16|TRBV5-1|NA|TRBJ2-3|TRBD1
CASSLPGGIRTDTQYF
TGCGCCAGCAGCTTGCCAGGGGGCATTAGGACAGATACGCAGTATTTT
>14|TRBV7-2|few|TRBJ1-2|NA
CASSSQTRGYGYTF
TGTGCCAGCAGCTCCCAGACAAGGGGCTATGGCTACACCTTC